This TCR beta chain was retrieved from a study of T-cell reconstitution after alpha-beta-depleted transplantation in children. CDR1 and CDR2 from the germline V gene are SGHTA and FQGNSA. The trim removed 1 base at V and 5 bases at J, leaving 3 bases unmatched. This CDR3 comprises 14 residues. Molecular barcoding with unique molecular identifiers was used for the TCRbeta library. TCRdb re-called the PCR reads with MiXCR, one entry per CDR3 protein. The sample records 420,000 or so distinct CDR3 sequences, 9.5% to 13% being singletons. This clonotype occurred a few times. The sequencing here drew on PBMCs from the stem cell graft donor, taken from the stem cell graft. V usage is TRBV7-2 and J usage is TRBJ2-5, with 8 bases fitting TRBD2. The clonotype comes from a human donor who donated a stem cell graft to a child with acute myeloid leukemia. CDR3 residues: CASSLGGRWETQYF. CDR3 sequence (DNA): TGTGCCAGCAGCTTAGGCGGGAGGTGGGAGACCCAGTACTTC.